This T cell receptor beta chain stems from a study of T cell responses to AZD1222 COVID-19 vaccine. Study-level points and caveats: Recipients of AZD1222 seropositive at baseline numbered only 6 or 7.

From germline, CDR1 is GTSNPN and CDR2 SVGIG (reference sequence). This CDR3 contains 13 residues. Losses at the gene ends were 1 base for V and 2 bases for J; bases not matched to a gene: 2. Sequenced by immunoSEQ multiplex PCR; TCRdb stores in-frame clones only, minus some. The table shows 180,000 or so clones, with approximately 93% occurring only once. This clone appeared once. Its target is unknown. The gene calls are TRBV30 and TRBJ2-7; 7 bases are shared with TRBD2. The sample consisted of peripheral blood, taken 28 days after the second AZD1222 dose. This TCR derives from an adult who received the AZD1222 COVID-19 vaccine. The CDR3 loop reads CAWSAGGAYEQYF. The CDR3 DNA reads as TGTGCCTGGAGTGCTGGGGGGGCCTACGAGCAGTACTTC.